A selection of T cell receptor beta chains follows, all from one sample in a study of T-cell memory formation after mild COVID-19. One entry per CDR3 protein, called by TCRdb with MiXCR from the 5' RACE reads. Counted here are nearly 5,000 distinct CDR3 sequences, approximately 44% occurring once; the ten biggest clones make up 2.6%. Input material: PBMCs or a T cell subset sorted from them (not recorded which). The source is an adult who had mild COVID-19 (a few samples of this study predate the infection). Cell type and time point are not known. The CDR3 runs from the conserved cysteine through the conserved F or W. Each record gives: J gene, D gene, clone size, V gene, CDR3 protein, CDR3 DNA. The D gene is left open where the match is weak. Rows may omit the clone size; those that give it use once, few, many or a size class.

j_gene: TRBJ2-1
d_gene: .
abundance: once
v_gene: TRBV10-3
CDR3aa: CAIREGGENEQFF
CDR3nt: TGTGCCATCCGAGAGGGGGGGGAGAATGAGCAGTTCTTC

j_gene: TRBJ2-1
d_gene: .
abundance: medium-sized
v_gene: TRBV4-2
CDR3aa: CASSQGGVSSYNEQFF
CDR3nt: TGTGCCAGCAGCCAAGGCGGGGTGAGCTCCTACAATGAGCAGTTCTTC

j_gene: TRBJ2-5
d_gene: .
abundance: .
v_gene: TRBV25-1
CDR3aa: CASSGQVETQYF
CDR3nt: TGTGCCAGCAGTGGACAGGTGGAGACCCAGTACTTC

j_gene: TRBJ2-7
d_gene: .
abundance: many
v_gene: TRBV12-3/TRBV12-4
CDR3aa: CASSYWGNEQYF
CDR3nt: TGTGCCAGCAGCTACTGGGGAAACGAGCAGTACTTC

j_gene: TRBJ2-1
d_gene: .
abundance: .
v_gene: TRBV18
CDR3aa: CASSPPGFYNEQFF
CDR3nt: TGTGCCAGCTCACCACCGGGATTCTACAATGAGCAGTTCTTC

j_gene: TRBJ1-2
d_gene: .
abundance: .
v_gene: TRBV5-4
CDR3aa: CASSPDPPLSDTF
CDR3nt: TGTGCCAGCAGCCCCGACCCGCCCCTGAGCGACACCTTC

j_gene: TRBJ1-4
d_gene: .
abundance: medium-sized
v_gene: TRBV4-1
CDR3aa: CASSQDQKRGLFF
CDR3nt: TGCGCCAGCAGCCAAGATCAGAAGAGGGGACTGTTTTTT

j_gene: TRBJ2-7
d_gene: .
abundance: .
v_gene: TRBV27
CDR3aa: CASSLFPAGEQYF
CDR3nt: TGTGCCAGCAGTTTATTCCCGGCGGGGGAGCAGTACTTC

j_gene: TRBJ1-4
d_gene: .
abundance: few
v_gene: TRBV15
CDR3aa: CATSRDPSSEKLFF
CDR3nt: TGTGCCACCAGCAGAGATCCTAGCAGTGAAAAACTGTTTTTT

j_gene: TRBJ2-1
d_gene: TRBD1
abundance: .
v_gene: TRBV7-8
CDR3aa: CASSTRQGSNEQFF
CDR3nt: TGTGCCAGCAGCACCAGACAGGGTAGTAATGAGCAGTTCTTC

j_gene: TRBJ2-3
d_gene: TRBD2
abundance: .
v_gene: TRBV10-3
CDR3aa: CAISDLAGTSTDTQYF
CDR3nt: TGTGCCATCAGTGACCTAGCGGGGACGAGCACAGATACGCAGTATTTT

j_gene: TRBJ2-5
d_gene: TRBD2
abundance: .
v_gene: TRBV20-1
CDR3aa: CSALSTSGQETQYF
CDR3nt: TGCAGCGCCCTTTCGACTAGCGGACAAGAGACCCAGTACTTC

j_gene: TRBJ1-1
d_gene: .
abundance: many
v_gene: TRBV18
CDR3aa: CASSQGEGNTEAFF
CDR3nt: TGTGCCAGCTCACAGGGGGAGGGGAACACTGAAGCTTTCTTT

j_gene: TRBJ1-2
d_gene: TRBD1
abundance: .
v_gene: TRBV7-8
CDR3aa: CASSTWTGEGNYGYTF
CDR3nt: TGTGCCAGCAGCACATGGACAGGGGAGGGGAACTATGGCTACACCTTC

j_gene: TRBJ2-5
d_gene: TRBD1
abundance: .
v_gene: TRBV12-3/TRBV12-4
CDR3aa: CASSLGQGAIETQYF
CDR3nt: TGTGCCAGCAGTTTGGGTCAGGGGGCAATAGAGACCCAGTACTTC

j_gene: TRBJ1-6
d_gene: .
abundance: medium-sized
v_gene: TRBV12-3/TRBV12-4
CDR3aa: CASSFALASPLHF
CDR3nt: TGTGCCAGCAGTTTCGCGTTAGCTTCACCCCTCCACTTT

j_gene: TRBJ1-1
d_gene: .
abundance: few
v_gene: TRBV13
CDR3aa: CASSLGLMRRVDFF
CDR3nt: TGTGCCAGCAGCTTAGGCCTAATGAGGAGGGTCGATTTCTTT

j_gene: TRBJ2-1
d_gene: .
abundance: large
v_gene: TRBV15
CDR3aa: CATSRDVGNNEQFF
CDR3nt: TGTGCCACCAGCAGAGATGTCGGAAACAATGAGCAGTTCTTC

j_gene: TRBJ2-1
d_gene: TRBD2
abundance: medium-sized
v_gene: TRBV4-1
CDR3aa: CASSQARGLAGGGEQFF
CDR3nt: TGCGCCAGCAGCCAGGCACGGGGACTAGCGGGGGGCGGAGAGCAGTTCTTC

j_gene: TRBJ1-6
d_gene: .
abundance: medium-sized
v_gene: TRBV6-5
CDR3aa: CASSYRRAGYNSPLHF
CDR3nt: TGTGCCAGCAGTTACCGACGGGCTGGCTATAATTCACCCCTCCACTTT

j_gene: TRBJ1-1
d_gene: .
abundance: many
v_gene: TRBV7-2
CDR3aa: CASSFTGDTEAFF
CDR3nt: TGTGCCAGCAGCTTTACGGGGGACACTGAAGCTTTCTTT

j_gene: TRBJ2-1
d_gene: .
abundance: once
v_gene: TRBV29-1
CDR3aa: CSSWGAGGNEQFF
CDR3nt: TGCAGCTCTTGGGGGGCAGGTGGGAATGAGCAGTTCTTC

j_gene: TRBJ2-1
d_gene: .
abundance: .
v_gene: TRBV9
CDR3aa: CASSLRGETAYNEQFF
CDR3nt: TGTGCCAGCAGCCTTCGGGGCGAGACAGCATACAATGAGCAGTTCTTC